This T cell receptor (beta chain) was retrieved from a study of blood T cell dynamics during melanoma immunotherapy. Profiled with immunoSEQ multiplex PCR; TCRdb holds only in-frame clones, not every one. Altogether 1,500 to 2,000 clones are present, 75% to 90% being singletons, with the ten largest covering over 50%. Time point described: pre-treatment baseline. The CDR3 runs 14 residues. V gave up 0 bases and J gave up 3 bases, with 8 bases separating them. CDR1 and CDR2 (germline): SGHTS, YDEGEE. The TCR comes from a human donor with melanoma. V is TRBV5-8 and J is TRBJ2-3; a possible D gene is TRBD1 (6 bases). Sequenced here: blood, sampled from a patient treated with checkpoint blockade. The CDR3 nucleotides read TGTGCCAGCAGCTTGGGCAGGGGAACAGATACGCAGTATTTT. Amino acids: CASSLGRGTDTQYF.